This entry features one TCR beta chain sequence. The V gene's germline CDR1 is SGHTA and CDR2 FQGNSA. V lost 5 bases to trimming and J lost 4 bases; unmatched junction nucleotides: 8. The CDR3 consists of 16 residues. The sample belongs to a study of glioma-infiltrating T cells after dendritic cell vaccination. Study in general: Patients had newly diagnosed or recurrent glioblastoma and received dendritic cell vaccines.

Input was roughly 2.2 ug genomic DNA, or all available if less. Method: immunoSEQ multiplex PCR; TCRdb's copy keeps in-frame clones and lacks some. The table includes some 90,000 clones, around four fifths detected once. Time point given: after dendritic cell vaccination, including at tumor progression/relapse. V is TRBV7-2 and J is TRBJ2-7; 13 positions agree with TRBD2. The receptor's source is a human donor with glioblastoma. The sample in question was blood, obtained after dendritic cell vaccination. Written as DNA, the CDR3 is TGTGCCAGCAGCCCCACTAGCGGGGGGGTTAGTTACGAGCAGTACTTC. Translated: CASSPTSGGVSYEQYF. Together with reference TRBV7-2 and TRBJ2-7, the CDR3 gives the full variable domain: GAGVSQSPSNKVTEKGKDVELRCDPISGHTALYWYRQSLGQGLEFLIYFQGNSAPDKSGLPSDRFSAERTGGSVSTLTIQRTQQEDSAVYLCASSPTSGGVSYEQYFGPGTRLTVT.